This is a list of T cell receptor beta chains from one sample in a study of blood T cell dynamics during melanoma immunotherapy. Profiling relied on immunoSEQ multiplex PCR, and the TCRdb table lists in-frame clones only, not all of them. Of 25,000 to 30,000 clones in the sample, roughly 84% were seen once. The specimen was blood, collected from a patient treated with checkpoint blockade. The receptor set was obtained from a human donor with melanoma. Both conserved end residues are part of each CDR3. The D gene is left open where the match is weak. Rows may omit the clone size; those that give it use once, few, many or a size class.

cdr3_aa cdr3_nt v_call d_call clone_size j_call
CASSPRTGLYGYTF TGTGCCAGCAGTCCACGGACAGGGTTATATGGCTACACCTTC TRBV6-1 TRBD1 NA TRBJ1-2
CAYQGQGATGELFF TGTGCCTACCAGGGACAGGGGGCAACCGGGGAGCTGTTTTTT TRBV30 TRBD1 NA TRBJ2-2
CASRGTGADPLHF TGTGCCAGCAGGGGGACAGGGGCTGATCCCCTCCACTTT TRBV6-1 TRBD1 few TRBJ1-6
CASTSGGGANEKLFF TGTGCCAGCACCTCCGGCGGGGGGGCTAATGAAAAACTGTTTTTT TRBV5-8 NA NA TRBJ1-4
CAIGADNYGYTF TGTGCCATCGGGGCAGATAACTATGGCTACACCTTC TRBV10-3 NA NA TRBJ1-2
CASSLGVGELFF TGTGCCAGCAGCTTAGGCGTCGGGGAGCTGTTTTTT TRBV9 NA NA TRBJ2-2
CASSFWGNSNQPQHF TGTGCCAGCAGCTTCTGGGGAAATAGCAATCAGCCCCAGCATTTT TRBV2 NA NA TRBJ1-5
CASSALSGGAHNEQFF TGTGCCAGCAGTGCCCTTAGCGGGGGGGCCCACAATGAGCAGTTCTTC TRBV6-1 TRBD2 NA TRBJ2-1
CAIWTGGRTEAFF TGTGCCATCTGGACAGGGGGCAGGACTGAAGCTTTCTTT TRBV10-3 TRBD1 NA TRBJ1-1
CASSLVKTIGYTF TGTGCCAGCAGCTTGGTAAAGACAATTGGCTACACCTTC TRBV5-6 NA NA TRBJ1-2
CASSLESGGAKQFF TGTGCCAGCAGCTTAGAGAGCGGGGGGGCCAAGCAGTTCTTC TRBV7-3 TRBD2 NA TRBJ2-1
CASRLKMHSPLHF TGTGCCAGCAGACTCAAAATGCATTCACCCCTCCACTTT TRBV27 NA NA TRBJ1-6
CASSLRYQETQYF TGTGCCAGCAGCTTACGATACCAAGAGACCCAGTACTTC TRBV4-2 NA NA TRBJ2-5
CASSATPPGYTF TGTGCCAGCAGTGCCACCCCCCCGGGCTACACCTTC TRBV6-1 NA NA TRBJ1-2
CAISTQGGINEQFF TGTGCCATCAGCACGCAGGGCGGTATCAATGAGCAGTTCTTC TRBV10-3 NA NA TRBJ2-1
CASSYGGLTSSNEQFF TGTGCCAGCAGTTACGGGGGGCTGACCTCTTCCAATGAGCAGTTCTTC TRBV6-5 NA NA TRBJ2-1
CAIRPDGQPIYGYTF TGTGCCATCAGACCAGATGGACAGCCTATCTATGGCTACACCTTC TRBV10-3 NA once TRBJ1-2
CAISEGREVNEQFF TGTGCCATCAGTGAAGGGCGGGAGGTCAATGAGCAGTTCTTC TRBV10-3 TRBD2 NA TRBJ2-1
CASSVDRGASEKLFF TGTGCCAGCAGCGTAGACAGGGGCGCGAGTGAAAAACTGTTTTTT TRBV9 TRBD1 NA TRBJ1-4
CASSGWAGGEDEQYF TGTGCCAGCAGCGGGTGGGCAGGAGGGGAAGACGAGCAGTACTTC TRBV7-2 NA NA TRBJ2-7
CASSPVTRRDRLKGDTQYF TGTGCCAGCAGCCCGGTGACGAGACGGGACAGGTTAAAGGGAGATACGCAGTATTTT TRBV7-9 TRBD1 NA TRBJ2-3
CAWSVWDDEETQYF TGTGCCTGGAGTGTGTGGGACGATGAAGAGACCCAGTACTTC TRBV30 NA NA TRBJ2-5
CATSMGATNYGYTF TGTGCAACCAGCATGGGGGCTACTAACTATGGCTACACCTTC TRBV6-4 NA once TRBJ1-2
CATPKGRDTGELFF TGTGCCACCCCCAAGGGCCGGGACACCGGGGAGCTGTTTTTT TRBV10-3 NA NA TRBJ2-2
CASSGLAGGNRDTQYF TGTGCCAGCAGTGGACTAGCGGGGGGAAACCGAGATACGCAGTATTTT TRBV6-1 TRBD2 NA TRBJ2-3
CASRGTSGRVGEQFF TGTGCCAGCAGAGGGACTAGCGGGAGGGTGGGGGAGCAGTTCTTC TRBV2 TRBD2 NA TRBJ2-1
CASSASSGTGNQPQHF TGTGCCAGCAGTGCTTCGTCCGGGACAGGCAATCAGCCCCAGCATTTT TRBV6-1 TRBD1 NA TRBJ1-5
CASSFDGNYGYTF TGTGCCAGCAGCTTTGACGGCAACTATGGCTACACCTTC TRBV5-4 NA NA TRBJ1-2
CASNQRGIGNEQFF TGTGCCAGCAACCAACGCGGGATCGGCAATGAGCAGTTCTTC TRBV11-2 NA once TRBJ2-1
CASFLSPGEKLFF TGCGCCAGCTTTCTATCTCCTGGGGAAAAACTGTTTTTT TRBV5-1 NA NA TRBJ1-4
CASSQTGARASLEQYF TGTGCCAGCAGCCAAACAGGCGCCAGGGCTTCTTTGGAGCAGTACTTC TRBV4-2 NA NA TRBJ2-7